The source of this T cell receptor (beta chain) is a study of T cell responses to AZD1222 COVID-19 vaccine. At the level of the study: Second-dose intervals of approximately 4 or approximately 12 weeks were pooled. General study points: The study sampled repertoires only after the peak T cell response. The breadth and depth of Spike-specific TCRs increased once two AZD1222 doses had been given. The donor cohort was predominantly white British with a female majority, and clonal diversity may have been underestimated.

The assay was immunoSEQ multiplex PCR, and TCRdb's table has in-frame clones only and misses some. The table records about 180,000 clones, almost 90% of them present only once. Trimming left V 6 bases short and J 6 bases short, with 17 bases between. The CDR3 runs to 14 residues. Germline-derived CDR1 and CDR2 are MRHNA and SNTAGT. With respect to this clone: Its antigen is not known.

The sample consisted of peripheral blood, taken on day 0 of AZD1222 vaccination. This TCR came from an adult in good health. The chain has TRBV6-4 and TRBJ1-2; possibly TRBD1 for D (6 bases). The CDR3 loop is CASRESRGVDGYTF. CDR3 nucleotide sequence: TGTGCCAGCAGAGAAAGCAGGGGAGTAGATGGCTACACCTTC.